One sample yielded the 7 T cell receptor beta chains listed below, sequenced in a study of regulatory T cells in long-lasting Graves disease. The time point is: persistent/refractory GD, antithyroid drugs over 5 years with positive TRAb. PBMCs were the source of the RNA used for TCR sequencing. The authors built TCR beta libraries using iRepertoire HTBI primers and Arm-PCR of CDR3 regions. One entry per CDR3 protein results from TCRdb running MiXCR on the multiplex PCR reads. The data show 700,000 or so distinct CDR3 sequences, 25% to 35% seen once. This specimen was peripheral blood mononuclear cells (PBMCs), taken when the disease was refractory, from a patient treated with antithyroid drugs. These receptor sequences come from a female donor with Graves disease.

This clonotype has a handful of counts. This sequence joins TRBV6-2 or TRBV6-3 and TRBJ1-2, with TRBD1 identical over 7 bases. The CDR3 contains 15 residues. J was trimmed by 3 bases and V by 2 bases; bases with no gene match: 6. The germline gives CDR1 MNHEY, CDR2 SVGEGT. CDR3 nucleotides: TGTGCCAGCAGTTACCTTTCAGGGGGGGACTATGGCTACACCTTC. Its translation: CASSYLSGGDYGYTF.

The table lists this clonotype with a few counts. The chain couples TRBV6-1 to TRBJ1-4; no clear D gene. The CDR3 contains 14 residues. Germline V gene sequence: CDR1 MNHNS, CDR2 SASEGT. Between the trimmed V and J ends, which lost 6 bases and 8 bases, there was a span of 16 bases. CDR3 sequence: CASSLSYREEKLFF. The CDR3 DNA follows: TGTGCCAGCAGCCTATCATATCGGGAAGAAAAACTGTTTTTT.

The V gene is TRBV5-5, the J gene TRBJ2-2; 9 positions match TRBD1. The CDR3 sequence is 15 residues long. CDR1 is SGHKS, CDR2 YYEKEE, per germline (reference sequence). V was pared by 1 base and J by 6 bases, with 4 bases of the junction left unmatched. The DNA of the CDR3 is TGTGCCAGCAGCTTGTGGACAGGGGTTGCCGGGGAGCTGTTTTTT. This sequence encodes CASSLWTGVAGELFF.

The chain recombines TRBV3-1 with TRBJ2-5; 9 bases map to TRBD1. J was trimmed by 5 bases and V by 1 base; bases with no gene match: 5. Germline CDR1 reads LGHDT; CDR2 reads YNNKEL (reference sequence). CDR3 length: 15 amino acids. CDR3 region: CASSQAGQGGETQYF. The DNA for the CDR3 is TGTGCCAGCAGCCAAGCGGGACAGGGCGGCGAGACCCAGTACTTC.

The chain couples TRBV6-1 to TRBJ1-1; TRBD1 might be the D (5 bases). The CDR3 loop spans 14 amino acids. Germline values: CDR1 MNHNS, CDR2 SASEGT. Between the trimmed V and J ends, which lost 7 bases and 7 bases, there was a span of 19 bases. Here the CDR3 reads CASTDPGRLSEAFF. The CDR3 DNA reads TGTGCCAGCACAGACCCGGGACGCCTGAGTGAAGCTTTCTTT.

The chain uses TRBV6-2 or TRBV6-3 and TRBJ2-7; maybe TRBD2 (6 bases). CDR1 is MNHEY, CDR2 SVGEGT, per germline. The V and J ends lost 5 bases and 3 bases respectively, with 17 bases between them. The CDR3 is made up of 15 amino acids. The CDR3 DNA sequence: TGTGCCAGCAGTGCGGGGACGAGCGCCTACTACGAGCAGTACTTC. Translation gives CASSAGTSAYYEQYF.

J is TRBJ1-5 and V is TRBV29-1; D is ambiguous. This CDR3 is 13 amino acids long. V lost 0 bases, J lost 4 bases, and 7 bases lay in between. In germline, CDR1 is SQVTM, CDR2 ANQGSEA. The DNA of the CDR3 is TGCAGCGTTGAAGAGGGGATAAATCAGCCCCAGCATTTT. This codes for CSVEEGINQPQHF.